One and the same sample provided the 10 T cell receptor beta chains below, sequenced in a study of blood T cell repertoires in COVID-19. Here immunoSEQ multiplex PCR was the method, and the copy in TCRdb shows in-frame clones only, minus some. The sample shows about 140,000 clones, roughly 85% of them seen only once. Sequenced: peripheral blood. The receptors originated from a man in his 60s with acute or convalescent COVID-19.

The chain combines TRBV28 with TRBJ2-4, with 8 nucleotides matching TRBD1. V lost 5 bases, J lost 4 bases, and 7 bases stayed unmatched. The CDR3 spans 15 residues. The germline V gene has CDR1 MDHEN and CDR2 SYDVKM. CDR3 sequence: CASSTWTGPKNIQYF. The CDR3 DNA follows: TGTGCCAGCAGTACTTGGACAGGGCCTAAAAACATTCAGTACTTC.

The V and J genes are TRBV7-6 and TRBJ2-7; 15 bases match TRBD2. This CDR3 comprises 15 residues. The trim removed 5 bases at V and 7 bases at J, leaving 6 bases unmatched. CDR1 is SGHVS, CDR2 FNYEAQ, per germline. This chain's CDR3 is CASSRGLAGGQEQYF. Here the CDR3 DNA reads TGTGCCAGCAGCCGTGGACTAGCGGGAGGGCAAGAGCAGTACTTC.

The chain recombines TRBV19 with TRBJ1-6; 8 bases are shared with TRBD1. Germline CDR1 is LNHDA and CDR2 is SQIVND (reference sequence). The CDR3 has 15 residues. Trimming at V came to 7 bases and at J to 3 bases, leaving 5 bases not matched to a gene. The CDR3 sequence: CASTGTGRYNSPLHF. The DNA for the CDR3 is TGTGCCAGTACCGGGACAGGCCGCTATAATTCACCCCTCCACTTT.

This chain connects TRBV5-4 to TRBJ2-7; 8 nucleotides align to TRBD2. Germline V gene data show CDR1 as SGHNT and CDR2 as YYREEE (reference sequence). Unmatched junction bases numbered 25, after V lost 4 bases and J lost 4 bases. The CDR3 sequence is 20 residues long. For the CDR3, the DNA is TGTGCCAGCAGCGTTCGGGGCAATGTCGGAGGAGGGGGACTAGGGTACGAGCAGTACTTC. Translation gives CASSVRGNVGGGGLGYEQYF.

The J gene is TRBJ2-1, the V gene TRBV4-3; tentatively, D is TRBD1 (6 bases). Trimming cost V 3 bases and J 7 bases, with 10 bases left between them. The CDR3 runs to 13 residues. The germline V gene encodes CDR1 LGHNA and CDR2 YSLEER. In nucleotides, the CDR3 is TGCGCCAGCAGCCAGGACACAGGGAATGAGCAGTTCTTC. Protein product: CASSQDTGNEQFF.

The CDR3 DNA is TGTGCCAGCAGTTATAGCGGGAGACGGGAGACCCAGTACTTC. This encodes CASSYSGRRETQYF. The chain uses TRBV28 and TRBJ2-5, with 9 bases that match TRBD2. The CDR3 has 14 residues. CDR1 is MDHEN and CDR2 is SYDVKM in the germline V gene. The V segment lost 4 bases and the J segment 5 bases; nucleotides outside the gene matches: 5.

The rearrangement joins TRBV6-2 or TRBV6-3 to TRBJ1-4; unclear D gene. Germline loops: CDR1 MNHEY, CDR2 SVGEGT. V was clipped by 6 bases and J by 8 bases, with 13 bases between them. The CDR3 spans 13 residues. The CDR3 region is CASSWFGEEKLFF. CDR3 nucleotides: TGTGCCAGCAGCTGGTTTGGGGAGGAAAAACTGTTTTTT.

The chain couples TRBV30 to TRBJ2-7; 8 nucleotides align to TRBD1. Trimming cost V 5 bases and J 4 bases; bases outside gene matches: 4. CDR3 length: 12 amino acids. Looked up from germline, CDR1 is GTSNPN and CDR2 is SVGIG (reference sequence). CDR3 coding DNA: TGTGCCTGGGAGGACAGGGAGTACGAGCAGTACTTC. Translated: CAWEDREYEQYF.

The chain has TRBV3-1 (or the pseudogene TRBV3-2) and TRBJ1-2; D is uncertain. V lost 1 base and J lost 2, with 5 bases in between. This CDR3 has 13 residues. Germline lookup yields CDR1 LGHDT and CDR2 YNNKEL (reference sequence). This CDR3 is CASSQGANYGYTF. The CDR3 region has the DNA TGTGCCAGCAGCCAAGGGGCGAACTATGGCTACACCTTC.

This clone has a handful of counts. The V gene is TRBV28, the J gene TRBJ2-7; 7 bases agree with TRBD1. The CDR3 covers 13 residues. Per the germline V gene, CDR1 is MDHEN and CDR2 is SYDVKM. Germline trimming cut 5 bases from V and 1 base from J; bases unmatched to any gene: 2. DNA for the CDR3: TGTGCCAGCAGTGTGGGACAGTCCTACGAGCAGTACTTC. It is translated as CASSVGQSYEQYF.